This entry describes one T cell receptor (beta chain). This CDR3 has 15 amino acids. Germline values: CDR1 DFQATT, CDR2 SNEGSKA (reference sequence). Libraries of TRB cDNA were made by 5' RACE and carried UMIs. TCRdb re-called the 5' RACE reads; every CDR3 protein appears as one record, without DNA. The sample data list about 23,000 distinct CDR3 sequences. These data are taken from a study of CXCR3-negative and CXCR3-positive naive CD8 T cells. Every individual CD8+ T cell subset underwent sorting in triplicate at around 300,000 cells apiece. The chain is built from TRBV20-1 and TRBJ2-3; lacking DNA, the TRBD2 call made by TCRdb goes unchecked. The source material was memory CD8+ T cells from blood. The TCR was taken from a human donor in good health. Some clones in this sample may be carry-over from other donors' samples. This CDR3 is CSARDRSGNSDTQYF.